In this sample, the clone carrying this TCR beta chain turned up a few times. The antigen remains unidentified. The data were taken from a study of cytomegalovirus exposure and HLA in healthy donors. Unrecorded immune exposure was likely among donors, who were nominally healthy when sampled. General study findings and limits: It was likely that a cluster of highly shared sequence variants was a sequencing artifact.

Germline V gene sequence: CDR1 MGHRA, CDR2 YSYEKL. This CDR3 comprises 17 residues. After removal of 1 base from V and 5 bases from J, the junction contained 9 bases not matched to a gene. The PCR employed 60 Vbeta primers together with 13 Jbeta primers. Only in-frame clones appear in the TCRdb table, and some are missing; sequencing was by immunoSEQ multiplex PCR. In the table there are around 140,000 clones, around 87% of which are singletons. The receptor was isolated from a woman in her 30s in good health and CMV-seronegative. This chain uses TRBV4-1 with TRBJ2-1; 9 positions agree with TRBD2. The sample consisted of PBMCs. CDR3 loop: CASSQGGRALFHNEQFF. As DNA, the CDR3 is TGCGCCAGCAGCCAAGGCGGGAGGGCCCTCTTCCACAATGAGCAGTTCTTC.